Reported below is one T cell receptor beta chain. Its cognate antigen is unknown. These data belong to a study of human T cells and chemical hapten exposure. In the study overall: In the sensitization step, 2% DPC was placed on 2 cm by 2 cm of upper inner arm skin. The patch tests put 0.01% DPC on the skin of the upper back and were read 6 days later. General observations from the study: There were significantly more large CDR3 similarity clusters among expanded TCRs than among controls.

This sample's time point: patch test 3, about 24 weeks after DPC sensitization. The treatment was: therapeutic diphenylcyclopropenone sensitization with weekly scalp DPC. For the library, individual cDNA molecules each received unique molecular identifiers. TCRdb analysed the RACE reads with MiXCR anew, one entry per CDR3 protein. Of tens of thousands of distinct CDR3 sequences in the sample, 10% to 15% are singletons; the top ten hold 5.7%. With 5 bases removed from V and 4 bases from J, the gap between germline ends came to 9 bases. This CDR3 is 13 amino acids long. The V gene's germline CDR1 is SGHTA and CDR2 FQGNSA.

The chain couples TRBV7-2 to TRBJ2-1; weak D call: TRBD2 (5 bases). The sample consisted of whole blood, taken in connection with sensitization to the hapten diphenylcyclopropenone (DPC). This clonotype was obtained from a woman in her fifties or sixties with alopecia areata. Some clones in this sample may be carry-over from other donors' samples. This CDR3 is CASSLIAYNEQFF. The CDR3 DNA is TGTGCCAGCAGCCTGATAGCGTACAATGAGCAGTTCTTC.